This TCR beta chain was profiled in a study of regulatory T cells in long-lasting Graves disease. Across the whole study: The study enrolled newly diagnosed Graves' patients on antithyroid drugs under 3 months.

Germline CDR1 MNHEY, CDR2 SVGEGT. V was pared by 2 bases and J by 3 bases, with 11 bases between. This CDR3 is built from 15 residues. Time point denoted: newly diagnosed GD, antithyroid drugs for less than 3 months. RNA from PBMCs was the source of the TCR library. Patients with Graves' disease were diagnosed by American Thyroid Association guidelines. In building TCR beta libraries, iRepertoire HTBI primers were used together with Arm-PCR of CDR3 regions. Using its own MiXCR run on the multiplex PCR reads, TCRdb lists one record per CDR3 protein. The repertoire holds around 500,000 distinct CDR3 sequences, with 13% as singletons. This clonotype came up a few times. The sample also formed part of further work on T cells in Graves' hyperthyroidism and ophthalmopathy. As that report states: HTBI primers were used for first-round RT-PCR of the TCR CDR3.

The genes are TRBV6-2 or TRBV6-3 and TRBJ1-5; D gene uncertain. This receptor was taken from a man aged 30 to 45 with Graves disease. The sequencing used peripheral blood mononuclear cells (PBMCs), collected at new diagnosis, from a patient treated with antithyroid drugs. The CDR3 nucleotides read TGTGCCAGCAGTTACGTGGCTTCTCCCAATCAGCCCCAGCATTTT. Its translation: CASSYVASPNQPQHF.